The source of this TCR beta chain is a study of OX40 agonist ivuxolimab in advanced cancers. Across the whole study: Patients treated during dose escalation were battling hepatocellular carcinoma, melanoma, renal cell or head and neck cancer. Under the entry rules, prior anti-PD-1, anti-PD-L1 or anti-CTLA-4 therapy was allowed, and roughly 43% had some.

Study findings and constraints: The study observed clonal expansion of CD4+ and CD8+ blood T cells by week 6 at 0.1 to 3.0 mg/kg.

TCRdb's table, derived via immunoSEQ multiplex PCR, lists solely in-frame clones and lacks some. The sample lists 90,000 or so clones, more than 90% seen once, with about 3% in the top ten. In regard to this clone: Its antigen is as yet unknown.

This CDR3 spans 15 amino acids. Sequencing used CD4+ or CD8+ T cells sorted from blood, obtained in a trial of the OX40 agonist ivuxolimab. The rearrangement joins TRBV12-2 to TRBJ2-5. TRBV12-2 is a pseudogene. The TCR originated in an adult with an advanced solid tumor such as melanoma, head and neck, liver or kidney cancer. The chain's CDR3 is CASRLAGQYQETQYF. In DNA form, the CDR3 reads TGTGCAAGTCGCTTAGCGGGTCAGTACCAAGAGACCCAGTACTTC.